This T cell receptor beta chain was sequenced in a study of PD-L1 blockade in urothelial cancer. In the study overall: Blood samples contained a median about 150,000 T cells.

Germline V gene sequence: CDR1 MNHEY, CDR2 SMNVEV (reference sequence). There are 14 residues in the CDR3. J gave up 4 bases and V 4 bases, and 2 bases lay outside the gene matches. Spiking each PCR with synthetic TCR analog templates was performed. Here immunoSEQ multiplex PCR was the method, and the copy in TCRdb shows in-frame clones only, minus some. Of about 49,000 clones listed, around 74% were seen once; the top ten hold about 10%. Time point: pretreatment peripheral blood. Sequencing used PBMCs, obtained around atezolizumab (anti-PD-L1) treatment. The origin of this receptor is a man in his 70s with urothelial cancer. V and J are TRBV27 and TRBJ1-3; 9 bases fit TRBD1. The CDR3 nucleotides are TGTGCCAGCAGTTCGACAGGGGGAGGAAACACCATATATTTT. It specifies CASSSTGGGNTIYF.